The next 14 T cell receptor beta chains were all read from a single sample in a study of T-cell memory formation after mild COVID-19 (dated by TCRdb to the early 2020s). The method was 5' RACE. TCRdb lists the instrument as Illumina NovaSeq 6000. Starting from the raw public reads, TCRdb applied fastp trimming at Q25, assembled clones with MiXCR and retained in-frame beta chains. Records with the same CDR3 protein are collapsed into one entry carrying the most frequent genes and DNA. The sample has over 500,000 distinct CDR3 sequences on record, around 16% of them singletons. Jointly, the top ten make up about 8.1% of the sample. Sequenced material: PBMCs or a T cell subset sorted from them (not recorded which). The source is an adult woman who had mild COVID-19 (a few samples of this study predate the infection). The sample titles of this study are shuffled in the database, so cell type and time point are left out; the donor was told from shared clones.

Of note for this clonotype: Germline is not matched at one junction end, which may reflect a read error. This chain connects TRBV28 to TRBJ2-7, with a tentative D call TRBD1 (6 bases). This CDR3 comprises 14 residues. CDR1 and CDR2 (germline): MDHEN, SYDVKM. The CDR3 nucleotides read TGTGCCAGCAGTCCCCTCGGTGCGGACAGACCACCTCAATTC. Translated, it gives CASSPLGADRPPQF.

This clonotype was detected a few times. The chain uses TRBV7-8 and TRBJ2-5; D is undetermined. With 4 bases removed from V and 5 bases from J, the gap between germline ends came to 14 bases. CDR3 size: 14 residues. Germline lookup yields CDR1 SGHVS and CDR2 FQNEAQ. The CDR3 loop reads CASSSGLSSETQYF. CDR3 in DNA: TGTGCCAGCAGCTCCGGCCTTAGTTCGGAGACCCAGTACTTC.

This clonotype was counted only a few times. The CDR3 region is CASSLVFQVEETQYF. DNA for the CDR3: TGCGCCAGCAGCTTGGTCTTCCAGGTTGAAGAGACCCAGTACTTC. This chain connects TRBV5-1 to TRBJ2-5; D is ambiguous. The V end was cut by 0 bases, the J end by 3 bases, with 12 bases between. CDR3 length: 15 residues. Germline V gene data show CDR1 as SGHRS and CDR2 as YFSETQ.

There are a few counts of this clonotype. The chain has TRBV19 and TRBJ2-1; 11 nucleotides line up with TRBD2. The CDR3 loop spans 16 amino acids. Germline V gene lookup returns CDR1 LNHDA and CDR2 SQIVND (reference sequence). V lost 5 bases and J lost 5; bases outside the gene matches: 8. The CDR3 DNA follows: TGTGCCAGTAGTGTGACGGGACTAGCGGCAAACAATGAGCAGTTCTTC. It codes for CASSVTGLAANNEQFF.

This chain connects TRBV4-1 to TRBJ1-1, with TRBD1 matching 7 bases. This CDR3 comprises 15 residues. Per the germline V gene, CDR1 is MGHRA and CDR2 is YSYEKL. J lost 2 bases, V lost 3 bases, and 6 bases had no gene match. In DNA form, the CDR3 reads TGCGCCAGCAGCCACCACGGACAGGCTAACACTGAAGCTTTCTTT. Its protein is CASSHHGQANTEAFF.

This clonotype was counted only a few times. This chain joins TRBV25-1 and TRBJ1-2, with D perhaps matching TRBD1 (5 bases). Looked up from germline, CDR1 is MGHDK and CDR2 is SYGVNS. The CDR3 sequence is 14 residues long. V was pared by 3 bases and J by 1 base, with 9 bases between. The DNA of the CDR3 is TGTGCCAGCAGTGATGCCAGGGATAACTATGGCTACACCTTC. Its translation is CASSDARDNYGYTF.

This clonotype came up a few times. The rearrangement links TRBV5-6 to TRBJ2-7, with D perhaps TRBD2 (6 bases). The germline V and J ends were trimmed by 0 bases and 1 base, with 11 bases remaining between them. There are 15 residues in the CDR3. Germline V CDR1 and CDR2: SGHDT, YYEEEE. The CDR3 region has the DNA TGTGCCAGCAGCTTGGCGGGACTCAATTCCTACGAGCAGTACTTC. As protein: CASSLAGLNSYEQYF.

The V and J genes are TRBV11-3 and TRBJ2-1, with TRBD2 identical over 11 bases. V trimming: 6 bases; J trimming: 3 bases; junction bases outside the gene matches: 16. The germline V gene has CDR1 SGHNT and CDR2 YENEEA. The CDR3 consists of 19 residues. The DNA for the CDR3 is TGTGCCAGCAGACTAGAGGGGACTAGCGGAGAGTCGTACTACAATGAGCAGTTCTTC. It codes for CASRLEGTSGESYYNEQFF.

With regard to this clonotype: An end of the junction differs from the germline gene, which may be a read error. The genes are TRBV7-7 and TRBJ2-3; 7 nucleotides line up with TRBD2. The CDR3 runs to 15 residues. CDR1 is SSHAT and CDR2 is FNYEAQ in the germline V gene (reference sequence). The CDR3 DNA reads TGTGCTAGCAGCCGTTTCGGGGGGAAGGCAGATACGCAGTATTTT. The encoded protein is CASSRFGGKADTQYF.

The table lists this clonotype with a few counts. The chain is built from TRBV9 and TRBJ2-5; 9 nucleotides line up with TRBD2. Germline V lookup: CDR1 SGDLS, CDR2 YYNGEE. The V segment lost 3 bases and the J segment 5 bases; nucleotides outside the gene matches: 17. This CDR3 region has 18 residues. This CDR3 is CASSEAGTSWVGLETQYF. The CDR3 DNA sequence: TGTGCCAGCAGCGAAGCCGGGACTAGCTGGGTGGGGTTGGAGACCCAGTACTTC. Variable domain in full (rest from reference TRBV9 and TRBJ2-5): DSGVTQTPKHLITATGQRVTLRCSPRSGDLSVYWYQQSLDQGLQFLIQYYNGEERAKGNILERFSAQQFPDLHSELNLSSLELGDSALYFCASSEAGTSWVGLETQYFGPGTRLLVL.

This clonotype was seen only a few times. The chain couples TRBV9 to TRBJ2-3, with 9 bases aligning to TRBD2. V lost 0 bases, J lost 4 bases, and 6 bases stayed unmatched. Germline CDR1 SGDLS, CDR2 YYNGEE. This CDR3 region has 16 residues. The CDR3, as DNA: TGTGCCAGCAGCGTAGATGGGCGGGGGGGCGCAGATACGCAGTATTTT. It specifies CASSVDGRGGADTQYF.

A few counts support this clonotype. The chain couples TRBV3-1 to TRBJ1-1; D call uncertain. In germline, CDR1 is LGHDT, CDR2 YNNKEL (reference sequence). The CDR3 totals 16 residues. Trimming stripped 0 bases from V and 3 bases from J, with 14 bases between. CDR3 amino acids: CASSQDRSRGYTEAFF. CDR3 coding DNA: TGTGCCAGCAGCCAAGATAGGTCCCGTGGGTACACTGAAGCTTTCTTT.

CDR3 in amino acids: CASSFKGFEAKNIQYF. The CDR3, as DNA: TGTGCCAGCAGCTTTAAGGGATTTGAGGCCAAAAACATTCAGTACTTC. This chain connects TRBV7-2 to TRBJ2-4; D ambiguous. The germline V gene encodes CDR1 SGHTA and CDR2 FQGNSA. V was shortened by 3 bases and J by 1 base, with 13 bases between the two germline ends. This CDR3 has 16 amino acids.

The V gene is TRBV18, the J gene TRBJ2-7, with D possibly being TRBD2 (5 bases). CDR3 length: 15 amino acids. Trimming shortened V by 0 bases and J by 4 bases, and 13 bases separated the two germline ends. The germline gives CDR1 KGHSH, CDR2 LQKENI. CDR3 sequence: CASSPPAGRGYEQYF. The CDR3 DNA reads TGTGCCAGCTCACCACCGGCAGGCCGGGGATACGAGCAGTACTTC.